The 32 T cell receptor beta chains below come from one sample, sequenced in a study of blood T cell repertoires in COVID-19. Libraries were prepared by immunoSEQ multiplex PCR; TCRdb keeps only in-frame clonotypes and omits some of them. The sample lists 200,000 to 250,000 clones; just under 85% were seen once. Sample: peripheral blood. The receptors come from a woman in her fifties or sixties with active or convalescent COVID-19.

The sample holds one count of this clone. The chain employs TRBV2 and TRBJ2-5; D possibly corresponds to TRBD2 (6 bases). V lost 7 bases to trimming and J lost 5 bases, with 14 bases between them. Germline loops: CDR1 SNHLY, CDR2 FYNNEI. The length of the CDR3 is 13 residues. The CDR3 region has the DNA TGTGCCAGCACTCTAGCGATGGGGGAGACCCAGTACTTC. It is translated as CASTLAMGETQYF.

CDR3 residues: CASSPTRFIGDTEAFF. In DNA, the CDR3 is TGTGCCAGCAGCCCCACCAGATTTATTGGTGACACTGAAGCTTTCTTT. The genes are TRBV14 and TRBJ1-1; D is unresolved. The CDR3 runs 16 residues. CDR1 and CDR2 from the germline V gene are SGHDN and FVKESK. V lost 4 bases, J lost 3 bases, and 18 bases lay in between.

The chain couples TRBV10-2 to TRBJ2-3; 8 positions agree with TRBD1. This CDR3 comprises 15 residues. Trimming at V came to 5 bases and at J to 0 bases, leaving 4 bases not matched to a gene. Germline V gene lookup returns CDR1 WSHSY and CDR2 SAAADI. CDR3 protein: CASSPQGASTDTQYF. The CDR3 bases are TGCGCCAGCAGTCCCCAGGGGGCTAGCACAGATACGCAGTATTTT.

The CDR3 sequence is CASSLVASGRAIRTDTQYF. In nucleotides, the CDR3 is TGCGCCAGCAGCTTGGTGGCTAGCGGGAGGGCCATTCGCACAGATACGCAGTATTTT. This chain uses TRBV5-1 with TRBJ2-3, with TRBD2 identical over 12 bases. Germline CDR1 is SGHRS and CDR2 is YFSETQ. This CDR3 region has 19 residues. V lost 0 bases to trimming and J lost 1 base; unmatched junction nucleotides: 9.

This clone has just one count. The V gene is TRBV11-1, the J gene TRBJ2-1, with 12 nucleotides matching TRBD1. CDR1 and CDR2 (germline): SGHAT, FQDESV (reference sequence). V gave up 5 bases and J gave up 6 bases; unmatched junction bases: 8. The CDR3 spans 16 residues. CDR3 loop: CASSLTGTGGLNEQFF. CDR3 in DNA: TGTGCCAGCAGCCTGACCGGGACAGGGGGCCTCAATGAGCAGTTCTTC.

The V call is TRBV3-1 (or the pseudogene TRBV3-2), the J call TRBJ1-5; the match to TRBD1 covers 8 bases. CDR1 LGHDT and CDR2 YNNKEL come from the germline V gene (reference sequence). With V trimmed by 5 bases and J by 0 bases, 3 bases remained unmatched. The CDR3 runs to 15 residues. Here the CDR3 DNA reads TGTGCCAGCAGCTCGGACAGGGATAGCAATCAGCCCCAGCATTTT. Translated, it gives CASSSDRDSNQPQHF.

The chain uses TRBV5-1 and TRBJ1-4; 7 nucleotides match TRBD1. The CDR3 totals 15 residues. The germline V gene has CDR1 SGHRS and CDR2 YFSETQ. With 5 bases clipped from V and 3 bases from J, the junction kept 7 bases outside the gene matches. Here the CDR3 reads CASSRGTDPNEKLFF. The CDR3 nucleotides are TGCGCCAGCAGTCGGGGGACAGACCCTAATGAAAAACTGTTTTTT. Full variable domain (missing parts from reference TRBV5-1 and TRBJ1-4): KAGVTQTPRYLIKTRGQQVTLSCSPISGHRSVSWYQQTPGQGLQFLFEYFSETQRNKGNFPGRFSGRQFSNSRSEMNVSTLELGDSALYLCASSRGTDPNEKLFFGSGTQLSVL.

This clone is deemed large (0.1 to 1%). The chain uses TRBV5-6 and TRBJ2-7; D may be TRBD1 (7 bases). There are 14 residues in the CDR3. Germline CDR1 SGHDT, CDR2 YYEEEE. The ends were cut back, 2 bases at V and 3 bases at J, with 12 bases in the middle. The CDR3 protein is CASSFGGTDYEQYV. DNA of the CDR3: TGTGCCAGCAGCTTTGGAGGGACAGACTACGAGCAGTACGTC.

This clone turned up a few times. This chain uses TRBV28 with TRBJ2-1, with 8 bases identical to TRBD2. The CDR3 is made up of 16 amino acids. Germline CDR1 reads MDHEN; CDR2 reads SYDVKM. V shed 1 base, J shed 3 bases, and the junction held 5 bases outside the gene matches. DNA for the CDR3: TGTGCCAGCAGTTTATATGTTAGCGGGAACTACAATGAGCAGTTCTTC. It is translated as CASSLYVSGNYNEQFF.

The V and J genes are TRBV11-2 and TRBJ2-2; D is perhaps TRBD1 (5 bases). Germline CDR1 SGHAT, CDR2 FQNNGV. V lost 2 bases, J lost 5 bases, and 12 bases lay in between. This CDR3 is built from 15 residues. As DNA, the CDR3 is TGTGCCAGCAGCTTACAGAGCCAGGGAACCGGGGAGCTGTTTTTT. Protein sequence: CASSLQSQGTGELFF.

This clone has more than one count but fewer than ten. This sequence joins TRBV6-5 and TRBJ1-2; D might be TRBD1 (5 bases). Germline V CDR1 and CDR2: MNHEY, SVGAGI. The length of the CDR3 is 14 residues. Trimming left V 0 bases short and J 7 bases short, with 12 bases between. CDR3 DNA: TGTGCCAGCAGTTACTCGGCGGGGCTTGGTGGCTACACCTTC. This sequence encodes CASSYSAGLGGYTF.

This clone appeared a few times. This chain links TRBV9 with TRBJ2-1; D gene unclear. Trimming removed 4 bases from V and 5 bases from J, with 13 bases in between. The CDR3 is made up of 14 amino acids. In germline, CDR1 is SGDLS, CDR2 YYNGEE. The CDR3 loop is CASSTSGANNEQFF. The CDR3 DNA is TGTGCCAGCAGCACCTCGGGTGCGAACAATGAGCAGTTCTTC.

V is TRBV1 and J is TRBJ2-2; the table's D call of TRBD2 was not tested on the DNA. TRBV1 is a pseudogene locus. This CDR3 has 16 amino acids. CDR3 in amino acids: CTSSQTSGGDTGELFF. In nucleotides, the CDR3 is TGCACCAGCAGCCAAACTAGCGGGGGGGACACCGGGGAGCTGTTTTTT.

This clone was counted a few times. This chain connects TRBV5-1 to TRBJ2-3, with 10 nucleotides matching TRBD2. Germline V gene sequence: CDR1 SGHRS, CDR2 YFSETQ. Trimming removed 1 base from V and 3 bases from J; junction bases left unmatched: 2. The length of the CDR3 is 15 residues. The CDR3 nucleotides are TGCGCCAGCAGCTTGTCTAGCGGGAGAACAGATACGCAGTATTTT. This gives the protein CASSLSSGRTDTQYF.

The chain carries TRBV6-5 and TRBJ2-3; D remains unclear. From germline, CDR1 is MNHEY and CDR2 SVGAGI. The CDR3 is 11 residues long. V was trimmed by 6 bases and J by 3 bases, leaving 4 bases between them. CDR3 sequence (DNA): TGTGCCAGCAGGTATACAGATACGCAGTATTTT. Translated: CASRYTDTQYF.

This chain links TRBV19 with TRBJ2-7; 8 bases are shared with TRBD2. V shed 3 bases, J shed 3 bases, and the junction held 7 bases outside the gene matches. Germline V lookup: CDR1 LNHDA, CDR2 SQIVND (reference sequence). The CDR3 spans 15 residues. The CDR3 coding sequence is TGTGCCAGTAGTATGGACAGCGGGAGCATCTACGAGCAGTACTTC. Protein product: CASSMDSGSIYEQYF.

This CDR3 is CASSVDSGGAQETQYF. The CDR3 region has the DNA TGTGCCAGCAGCGTCGATAGCGGGGGAGCCCAAGAGACCCAGTACTTC. This chain joins TRBV9 and TRBJ2-5; 9 nucleotides match TRBD2. The CDR3 has 16 residues. Germline values: CDR1 SGDLS, CDR2 YYNGEE. The V and J ends lost 2 bases and 1 base, in that order; junction bases with no gene match: 6.

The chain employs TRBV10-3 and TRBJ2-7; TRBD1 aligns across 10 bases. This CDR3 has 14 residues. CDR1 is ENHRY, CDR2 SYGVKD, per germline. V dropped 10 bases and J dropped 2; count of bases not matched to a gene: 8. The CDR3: CATMKDRGAYEQYV. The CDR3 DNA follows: TGTGCCACCATGAAGGACAGGGGGGCCTACGAGCAGTACGTC.

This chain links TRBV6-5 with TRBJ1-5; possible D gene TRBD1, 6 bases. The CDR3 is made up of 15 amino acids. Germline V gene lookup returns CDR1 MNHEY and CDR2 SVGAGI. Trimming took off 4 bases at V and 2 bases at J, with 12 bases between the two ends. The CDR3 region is CASSSTGTGNQPQHF. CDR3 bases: TGTGCCAGCAGTTCCACAGGGACGGGCAATCAGCCCCAGCATTTT.

CDR3 amino acids: CASSYLPDSTYEQYF. CDR3 nucleotides: TGTGCCAGCAGTTATCTCCCAGATTCGACATACGAGCAGTACTTC. The chain links TRBV6-6 to TRBJ2-7, with D uncertain. V lost 3 bases, J lost 4 bases, and 16 bases lay in between. Germline CDR1 MNHNY, CDR2 SVGAGI (reference sequence). The CDR3 is made up of 15 amino acids.

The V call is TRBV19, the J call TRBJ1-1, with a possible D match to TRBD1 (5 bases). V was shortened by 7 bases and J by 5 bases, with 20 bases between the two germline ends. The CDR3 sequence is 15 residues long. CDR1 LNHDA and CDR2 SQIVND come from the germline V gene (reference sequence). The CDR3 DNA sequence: TGTGCCAGTACCTCCTTCCTCGGGGGAGGGACTGAAGCTTTCTTT. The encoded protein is CASTSFLGGGTEAFF.

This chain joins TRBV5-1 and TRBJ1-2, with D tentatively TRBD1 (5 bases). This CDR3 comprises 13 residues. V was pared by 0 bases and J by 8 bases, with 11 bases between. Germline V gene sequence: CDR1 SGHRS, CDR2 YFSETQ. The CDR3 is CASSLEGGAGYTF. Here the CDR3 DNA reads TGCGCCAGCAGCTTGGAAGGAGGGGCCGGCTACACCTTC.

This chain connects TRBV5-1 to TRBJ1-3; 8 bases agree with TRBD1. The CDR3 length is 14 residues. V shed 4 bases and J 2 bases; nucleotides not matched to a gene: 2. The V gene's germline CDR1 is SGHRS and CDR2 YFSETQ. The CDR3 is CASSRTGPGNTIYF. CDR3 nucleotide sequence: TGCGCCAGCAGCCGGACAGGGCCTGGAAACACCATATATTTT.

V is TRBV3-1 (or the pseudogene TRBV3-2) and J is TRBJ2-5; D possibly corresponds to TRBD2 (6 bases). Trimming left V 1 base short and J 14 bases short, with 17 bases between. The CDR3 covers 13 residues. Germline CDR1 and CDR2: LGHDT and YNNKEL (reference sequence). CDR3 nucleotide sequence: TGTGCCAGCAGCCAAGTTCGGAGTCGGACTAATTACTTC. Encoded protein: CASSQVRSRTNYF.

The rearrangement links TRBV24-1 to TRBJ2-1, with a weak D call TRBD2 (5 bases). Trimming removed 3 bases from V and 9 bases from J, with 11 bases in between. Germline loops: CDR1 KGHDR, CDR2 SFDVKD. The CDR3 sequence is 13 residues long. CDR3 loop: CATSDPSSTEQFF. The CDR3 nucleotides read TGTGCCACCAGTGATCCGTCTAGCACTGAGCAGTTCTTC.

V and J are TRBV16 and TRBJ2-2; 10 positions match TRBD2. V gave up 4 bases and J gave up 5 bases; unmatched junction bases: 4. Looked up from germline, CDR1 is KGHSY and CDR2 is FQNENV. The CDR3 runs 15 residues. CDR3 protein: CASSRSGRDTGELFF. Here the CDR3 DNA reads TGTGCCAGCAGCCGGAGCGGGAGGGATACCGGGGAGCTGTTTTTT.

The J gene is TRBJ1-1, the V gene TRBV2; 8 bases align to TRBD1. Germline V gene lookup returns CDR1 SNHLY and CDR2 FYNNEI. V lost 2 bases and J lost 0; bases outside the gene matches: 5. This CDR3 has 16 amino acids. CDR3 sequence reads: CASSEWGTGMNTEAFF. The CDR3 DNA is TGTGCCAGCAGTGAATGGGGGACAGGCATGAACACTGAAGCTTTCTTT.

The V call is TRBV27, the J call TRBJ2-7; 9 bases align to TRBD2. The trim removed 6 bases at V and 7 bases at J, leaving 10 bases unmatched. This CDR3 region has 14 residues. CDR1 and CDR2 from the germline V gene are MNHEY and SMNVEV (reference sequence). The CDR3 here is CASRLAGTLGEQYV. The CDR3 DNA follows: TGTGCCAGCAGACTAGCGGGCACACTCGGAGAGCAGTACGTC.

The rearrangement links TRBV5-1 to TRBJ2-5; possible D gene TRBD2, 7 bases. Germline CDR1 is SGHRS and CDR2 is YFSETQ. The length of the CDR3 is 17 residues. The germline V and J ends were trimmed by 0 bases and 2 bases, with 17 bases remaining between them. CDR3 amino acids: CASSLEGGARSQETQYF. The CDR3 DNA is TGCGCCAGCAGCTTGGAGGGGGGGGCTCGATCTCAAGAGACCCAGTACTTC.

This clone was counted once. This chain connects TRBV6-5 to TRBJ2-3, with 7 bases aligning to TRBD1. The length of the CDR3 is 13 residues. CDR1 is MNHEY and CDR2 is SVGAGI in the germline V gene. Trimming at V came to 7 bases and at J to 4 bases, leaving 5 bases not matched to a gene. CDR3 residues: CASTHRGPDTQYF. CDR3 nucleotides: TGTGCCAGCACCCACAGGGGCCCAGATACGCAGTATTTT.

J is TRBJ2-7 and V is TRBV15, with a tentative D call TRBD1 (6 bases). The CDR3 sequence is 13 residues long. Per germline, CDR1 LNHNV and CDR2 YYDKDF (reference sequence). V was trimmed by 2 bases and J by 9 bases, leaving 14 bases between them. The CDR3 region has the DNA TGTGCCACCAGCAGACCTCGACAGGTTGGGCAGTACGTC. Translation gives CATSRPRQVGQYV.

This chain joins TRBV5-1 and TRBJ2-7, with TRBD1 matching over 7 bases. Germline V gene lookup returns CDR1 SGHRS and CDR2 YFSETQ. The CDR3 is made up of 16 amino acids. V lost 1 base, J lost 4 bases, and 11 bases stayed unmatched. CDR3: CASSLIGGQAMYEQYV. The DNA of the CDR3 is TGCGCCAGCAGCTTGATAGGAGGACAGGCCATGTACGAGCAGTACGTC.